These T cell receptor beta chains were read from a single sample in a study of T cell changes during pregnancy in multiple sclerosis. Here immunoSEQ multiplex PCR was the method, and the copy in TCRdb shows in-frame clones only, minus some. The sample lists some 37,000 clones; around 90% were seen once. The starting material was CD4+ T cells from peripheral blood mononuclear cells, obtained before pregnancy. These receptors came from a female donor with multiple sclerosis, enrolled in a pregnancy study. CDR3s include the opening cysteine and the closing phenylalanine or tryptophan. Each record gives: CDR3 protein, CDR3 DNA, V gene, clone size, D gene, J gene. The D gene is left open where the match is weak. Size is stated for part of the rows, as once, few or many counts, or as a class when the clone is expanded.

CDR3: CASSQTTLTHGYTF; DNA: TGTGCCAGCAGTCAGACGACTTTAACTCATGGCTACACCTTC; V: TRBV6-5; size: NA; D: NA; J: TRBJ1-2
CDR3: CASSYRDRGALVGNTIYF; DNA: TGTGCCAGCAGCTACCGGGACAGGGGCGCTTTAGTTGGAAACACCATATATTTT; V: TRBV7-2; size: NA; D: TRBD1; J: TRBJ1-3
CDR3: CASSFLPGQGMGYTF; DNA: TGTGCCAGCAGTTTCCTCCCGGGACAGGGTATGGGCTACACCTTC; V: TRBV27; size: few; D: TRBD1; J: TRBJ1-2
CDR3: CASSSWTTTNEKLFF; DNA: TGTGCCAGTAGTAGTTGGACAACAACTAATGAAAAACTGTTTTTT; V: TRBV19; size: NA; D: NA; J: TRBJ1-4
CDR3: CASSLTGEGSTEAFF; DNA: TGTGCCAGCAGCTTGACAGGGGAAGGAAGCACTGAAGCTTTCTTT; V: TRBV7-3; size: NA; D: TRBD1; J: TRBJ1-1
CDR3: CAIRAGQAGTDTQYF; DNA: TGTGCCATCAGGGCCGGACAGGCTGGCACAGATACGCAGTATTTT; V: TRBV10-3; size: once; D: TRBD1; J: TRBJ2-3
CDR3: CASSPRTGRSYNEQFF; DNA: TGTGCCAGTAGTCCCCGGACAGGGCGGTCCTACAATGAGCAGTTCTTC; V: TRBV19; size: NA; D: TRBD1; J: TRBJ2-1
CDR3: CASSLARGLDTEAFF; DNA: TGTGCCAGCAGCTTGGCCAGGGGGCTCGACACTGAAGCTTTCTTT; V: TRBV5-4; size: NA; D: TRBD1; J: TRBJ1-1
CDR3: CASSALAGAHGGTQYF; DNA: TGTGCCAGCAGCGCCCTGGCGGGGGCTCATGGGGGTACGCAGTATTTT; V: TRBV9; size: NA; D: NA; J: TRBJ2-3
CDR3: CASSTRETQYF; DNA: TGTGCCAGTAGTACTCGGGAGACCCAGTACTTC; V: TRBV19; size: NA; D: NA; J: TRBJ2-5
CDR3: CARSRGRLDTQYF; DNA: TGTGCCCGCTCTAGGGGGCGCTTAGATACGCAGTATTTT; V: TRBV30; size: NA; D: TRBD1; J: TRBJ2-3
CDR3: CASSLLLAGGETQYF; DNA: TGCGCCAGCAGCTTACTACTAGCGGGTGGTGAGACCCAGTACTTC; V: TRBV5-1; size: NA; D: TRBD2; J: TRBJ2-5
CDR3: CASSPESGHGYEQYF; DNA: TGCGCCAGCAGCCCAGAATCCGGACATGGCTACGAGCAGTACTTC; V: TRBV5-1; size: NA; D: NA; J: TRBJ2-7
CDR3: CASSLGGGFEQYF; DNA: TGTGCCAGCAGCTTAGGAGGAGGGTTCGAGCAGTACTTC; V: TRBV7-9; size: NA; D: NA; J: TRBJ2-7
CDR3: CASSLDRVNYGYTF; DNA: TGTGCCAGCAGCTTGGACAGGGTTAACTATGGCTACACCTTC; V: TRBV5-4; size: NA; D: NA; J: TRBJ1-2
CDR3: CASNEQGRGSPETQYF; DNA: TGTGCCAGCAACGAGCAAGGCCGCGGGAGCCCGGAGACCCAGTACTTC; V: TRBV13; size: once; D: TRBD2; J: TRBJ2-5
CDR3: CAWGTGRGETQYF; DNA: TGTGCCTGGGGGACAGGGAGGGGGGAGACCCAGTACTTC; V: TRBV30; size: NA; D: TRBD1; J: TRBJ2-5
CDR3: CASSPQAGGSSYEQYF; DNA: TGTGCCAGCAGCCCCCAAGCGGGAGGGAGCTCCTACGAGCAGTACTTC; V: TRBV9; size: NA; D: TRBD2; J: TRBJ2-7
CDR3: CASSDSSGSYNEQFF; DNA: TGTGCCAGCAGTGACTCTAGCGGGAGTTACAATGAGCAGTTCTTC; V: TRBV6-4; size: NA; D: TRBD2; J: TRBJ2-1
CDR3: CASSPTRGPYLSEQYF; DNA: TGTGCCAGCAGTCCCACTCGGGGTCCTTACTTAAGTGAGCAGTACTTC; V: TRBV28; size: few; D: NA; J: TRBJ2-7
CDR3: CASSWGQSTDTQYF; DNA: TGTGCCAGCAGCTGGGGACAGTCCACAGATACGCAGTATTTT; V: TRBV14; size: NA; D: TRBD1; J: TRBJ2-3
CDR3: CASSEAGEAVEAFF; DNA: TGTGCCAGCAGTGAAGCGGGGGAGGCAGTTGAAGCTTTCTTT; V: TRBV6-1; size: few; D: NA; J: TRBJ1-1
CDR3: CASRPLASEGEQFF; DNA: TGTGCCAGCAGACCACTAGCGTCTGAGGGGGAGCAGTTCTTC; V: TRBV6-5; size: NA; D: TRBD2; J: TRBJ2-1
CDR3: CASSLGPVGTSGYEQYF; DNA: TGTGCCAGCAGCTTGGGGCCAGTAGGGACTAGCGGCTACGAGCAGTACTTC; V: TRBV5-4; size: NA; D: TRBD2; J: TRBJ2-7
CDR3: CASSLDEAETQYF; DNA: TGTGCCAGCAGCTTAGATGAGGCGGAGACCCAGTACTTC; V: TRBV7-8; size: NA; D: NA; J: TRBJ2-5
CDR3: CAISVGGGNTGELFF; DNA: TGTGCCATCAGTGTTGGGGGGGGGAACACCGGGGAGCTGTTTTTT; V: TRBV10-3; size: NA; D: TRBD2; J: TRBJ2-2
CDR3: CSVDSAGERTEAFF; DNA: TGCAGCGTTGATTCGGCAGGGGAGCGGACTGAAGCTTTCTTT; V: TRBV29-1; size: once; D: NA; J: TRBJ1-1
CDR3: CASSLEGENTEAFF; DNA: TGTGCCAGCAGCTTGGAGGGGGAGAACACTGAAGCTTTCTTT; V: TRBV5-6; size: few; D: NA; J: TRBJ1-1
CDR3: CASSPQSSATRETQYF; DNA: TGTGCCAGCTCACCACAGTCTAGCGCTACGAGGGAGACCCAGTACTTC; V: TRBV18; size: NA; D: NA; J: TRBJ2-5
CDR3: CASSPNGGASGYTF; DNA: TGTGCCAGCAGCCCCAATGGAGGGGCGAGCGGCTACACCTTC; V: TRBV7-6; size: NA; D: NA; J: TRBJ1-2
CDR3: CASSEVWAGEKLFF; DNA: TGTGCCAGCAGTGAAGTGTGGGCGGGAGAAAAACTGTTTTTT; V: TRBV6-1; size: NA; D: NA; J: TRBJ1-4
CDR3: CASSFTVAPNIQYF; DNA: TGTGCCAGCAGTTTCACGGTAGCGCCAAACATTCAGTACTTC; V: TRBV27; size: NA; D: NA; J: TRBJ2-4
CDR3: CASNDLAGGHNEQFF; DNA: TGTGCCAGCAATGATCTAGCGGGAGGCCACAATGAGCAGTTCTTC; V: TRBV9; size: NA; D: TRBD2; J: TRBJ2-1
CDR3: CSGGTDTEAFF; DNA: TGCAGCGGTGGGACAGACACTGAAGCTTTCTTT; V: TRBV29-1; size: NA; D: TRBD1; J: TRBJ1-1
CDR3: CASSYSGLAGDNEQFF; DNA: TGTGCCAGCAGCTACTCGGGACTAGCGGGAGACAATGAGCAGTTCTTC; V: TRBV13; size: NA; D: TRBD2; J: TRBJ2-1
CDR3: CASSQDWQGGKTQYF; DNA: TGCGCCAGCAGCCAAGATTGGCAGGGGGGAAAGACCCAGTACTTC; V: TRBV4-1; size: NA; D: NA; J: TRBJ2-5
CDR3: CASRDRGHEQYF; DNA: TGTGCCAGCCGGGACAGGGGCCACGAGCAGTACTTC; V: TRBV6-5; size: NA; D: TRBD1; J: TRBJ2-7
CDR3: CASSDRSAYEQYF; DNA: TGTGCCAGCAGTGATAGGAGTGCCTACGAGCAGTACTTC; V: TRBV6-4; size: NA; D: NA; J: TRBJ2-7
CDR3: CASRRTRLAKNIQYF; DNA: TGTGCCAGCAGACGGACACGACTAGCCAAAAACATTCAGTACTTC; V: TRBV27; size: NA; D: NA; J: TRBJ2-4
CDR3: CASRITGGRYEQYF; DNA: TGTGCCAGCAGGATCACAGGGGGGAGGTACGAGCAGTACTTC; V: TRBV7-2; size: NA; D: TRBD1; J: TRBJ2-7
CDR3: CASSLPSTWAGYTF; DNA: TGTGCCAGCAGCTTACCCTCAACCTGGGCTGGCTACACCTTC; V: TRBV5-6; size: NA; D: NA; J: TRBJ1-2
CDR3: CAWSVPGHNQPQHF; DNA: TGTGCCTGGAGTGTTCCGGGACACAATCAGCCCCAGCATTTT; V: TRBV30; size: NA; D: NA; J: TRBJ1-5
CDR3: CASSLDEGSSYNEQFF; DNA: TGTGCCAGCAGCTTAGATGAGGGAAGCTCCTACAATGAGCAGTTCTTC; V: TRBV11-2; size: NA; D: NA; J: TRBJ2-1
CDR3: CASSEADFGGYTF; DNA: TGTGCCAGCAGTGAAGCCGACTTTGGAGGCTACACCTTC; V: TRBV6-1; size: once; D: NA; J: TRBJ1-2
CDR3: CSAYGQAGLAFF; DNA: TGCAGCGCTTATGGACAGGCTGGATTAGCTTTCTTT; V: TRBV29-1; size: few; D: TRBD1; J: TRBJ1-1